This T cell receptor (beta chain) derives from a study of blood T cell repertoires in COVID-19. Study-wide context: Whether acute or convalescent, the COVID-19 samples came from the United States, Italy and Spain. In each case, the material was cDNA or gDNA derived from T cells, B-cell-depleted T cells, or PBMCs.

The CDR3 has 15 residues. With V trimmed by 6 bases and J by 3 bases, 7 bases remained unmatched. Germline V gene lookup returns CDR1 MDHEN and CDR2 SYDVKM. Enrolled during active infection, Seattle patients were then followed longitudinally. Methods used by the authors: Reference gene primers were amplified, and this amplification served to estimate nucleated cell counts. Profiling relied on immunoSEQ multiplex PCR, and the TCRdb table lists in-frame clones only, not all of them. That table furnishes V, J and clone size, whereas the DNA furnished D and trimming. The sample has tens of thousands of clones, approximately 88% seen once; the top ten hold about 10%.

V usage is TRBV28 and J usage is TRBJ2-4; 8 positions match TRBD2. The source material was peripheral blood. This clonotype originated in a man aged 30 to 45 with COVID-19, enrolled during active disease. Here the CDR3 DNA reads TGTGCCAGCAGCCGGGGGGGGTCGGGCAAAAACATTCAGTACTTC. It translates to CASSRGGSGKNIQYF.